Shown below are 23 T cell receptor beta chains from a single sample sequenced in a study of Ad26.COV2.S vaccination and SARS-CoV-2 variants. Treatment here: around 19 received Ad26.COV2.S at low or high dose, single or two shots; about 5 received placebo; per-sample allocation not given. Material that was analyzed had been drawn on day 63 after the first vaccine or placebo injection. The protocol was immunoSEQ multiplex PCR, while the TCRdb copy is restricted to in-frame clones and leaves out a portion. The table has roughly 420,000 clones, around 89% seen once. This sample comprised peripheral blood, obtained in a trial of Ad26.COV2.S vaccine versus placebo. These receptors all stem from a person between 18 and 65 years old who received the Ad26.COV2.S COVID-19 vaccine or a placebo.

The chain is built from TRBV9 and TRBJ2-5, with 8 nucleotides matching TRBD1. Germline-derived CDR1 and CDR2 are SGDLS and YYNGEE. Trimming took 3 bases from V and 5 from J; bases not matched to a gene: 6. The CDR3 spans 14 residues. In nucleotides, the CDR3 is TGTGCCAGCAGCGGAGGACAGGGTTGGGAGACCCAGTACTTC. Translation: CASSGGQGWETQYF.

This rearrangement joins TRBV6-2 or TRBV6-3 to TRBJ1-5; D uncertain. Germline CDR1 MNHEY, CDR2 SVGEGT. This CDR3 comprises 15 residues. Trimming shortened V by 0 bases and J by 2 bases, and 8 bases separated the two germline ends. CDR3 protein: CASSYSRKGNQPQHF. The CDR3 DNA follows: TGTGCCAGCAGTTACTCCCGGAAAGGCAATCAGCCCCAGCATTTT.

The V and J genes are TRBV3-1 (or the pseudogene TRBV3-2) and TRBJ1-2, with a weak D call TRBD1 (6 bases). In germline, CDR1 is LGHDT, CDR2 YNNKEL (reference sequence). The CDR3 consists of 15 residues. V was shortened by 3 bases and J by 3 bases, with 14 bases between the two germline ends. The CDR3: CASSHVRGYYYGYTF. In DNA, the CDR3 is TGTGCCAGCAGCCATGTCAGGGGCTACTACTATGGCTACACCTTC.

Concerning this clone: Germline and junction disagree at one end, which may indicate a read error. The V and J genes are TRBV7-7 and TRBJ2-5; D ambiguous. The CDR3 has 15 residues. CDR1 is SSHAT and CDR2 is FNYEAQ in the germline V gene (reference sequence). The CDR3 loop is CASSLGRHDQETQYF. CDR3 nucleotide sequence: TGTGCTAGCAGCTTAGGGCGGCACGACCAAGAGACCCAGTACTTC.

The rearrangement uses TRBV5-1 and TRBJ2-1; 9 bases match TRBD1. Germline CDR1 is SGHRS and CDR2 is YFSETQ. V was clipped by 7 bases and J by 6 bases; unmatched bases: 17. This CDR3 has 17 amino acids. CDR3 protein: CASCSRIGTGKCNEQFF. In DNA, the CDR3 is TGCGCCAGCTGTAGCCGTATCGGGACAGGGAAGTGCAATGAGCAGTTCTTC.

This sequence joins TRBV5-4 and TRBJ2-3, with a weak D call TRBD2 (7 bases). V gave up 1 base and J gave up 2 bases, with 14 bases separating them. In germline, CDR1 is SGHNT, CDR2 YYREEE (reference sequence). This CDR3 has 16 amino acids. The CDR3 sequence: CASSLRGASITDTQYF. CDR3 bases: TGTGCCAGCAGCTTGCGGGGGGCCTCTATCACAGATACGCAGTATTTT.

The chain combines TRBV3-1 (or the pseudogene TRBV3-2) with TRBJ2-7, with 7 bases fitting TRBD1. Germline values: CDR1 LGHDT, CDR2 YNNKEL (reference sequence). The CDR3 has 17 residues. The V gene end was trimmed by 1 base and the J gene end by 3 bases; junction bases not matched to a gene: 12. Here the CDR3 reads CASSQAWSGTAFYEQYF. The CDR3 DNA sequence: TGTGCCAGCAGCCAAGCCTGGTCCGGGACAGCTTTCTACGAGCAGTACTTC.

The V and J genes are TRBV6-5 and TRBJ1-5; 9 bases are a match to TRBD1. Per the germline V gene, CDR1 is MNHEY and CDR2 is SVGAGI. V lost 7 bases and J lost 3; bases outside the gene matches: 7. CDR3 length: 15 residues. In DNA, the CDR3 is TGTGCCAGCATATCGACAGGGGGTCCCAATCAGCCCCAGCATTTT. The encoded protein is CASISTGGPNQPQHF.

CDR3 in DNA: TGTGCCAGCAGGAGAGACAGGACTGGAAACACCATATATTTT. Its translation: CASRRDRTGNTIYF. The chain carries TRBV2 and TRBJ1-3; possibly TRBD1 for D (6 bases). Trimming removed 6 bases at V and 2 bases at J, with 11 bases between. This CDR3 contains 14 residues. Germline CDR1 and CDR2: SNHLY and FYNNEI.

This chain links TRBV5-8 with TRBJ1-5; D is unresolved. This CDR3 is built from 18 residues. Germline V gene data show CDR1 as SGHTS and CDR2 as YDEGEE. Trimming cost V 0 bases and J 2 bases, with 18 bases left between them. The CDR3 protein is CASSLGQRGWSGNQPQHF. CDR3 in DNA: TGTGCCAGCAGCTTGGGACAAAGAGGCTGGTCGGGCAATCAGCCCCAGCATTTT.

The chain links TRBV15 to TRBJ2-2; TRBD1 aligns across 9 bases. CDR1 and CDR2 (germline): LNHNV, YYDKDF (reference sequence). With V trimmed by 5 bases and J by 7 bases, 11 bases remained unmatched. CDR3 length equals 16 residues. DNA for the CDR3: TGTGCCACCAGCCCGAGAGGGGACAGGGAAAGCGGGGAGCTGTTTTTT. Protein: CATSPRGDRESGELFF. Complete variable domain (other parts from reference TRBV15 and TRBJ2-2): DAMVIQNPRYQVTQFGKPVTLSCSQTLNHNVMYWYQQKSSQAPKLLFHYYDKDFNNEADTPDNFQSRRPNTSFCFLDIRSPGLGDTAMYLCATSPRGDRESGELFFGEGSRLTVL.

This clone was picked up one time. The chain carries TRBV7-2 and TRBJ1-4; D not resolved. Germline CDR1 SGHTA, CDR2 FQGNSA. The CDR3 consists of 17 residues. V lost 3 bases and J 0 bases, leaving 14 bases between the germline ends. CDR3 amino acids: CASSLIGRAATNEKLFF. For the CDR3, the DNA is TGTGCCAGCAGCTTGATTGGACGGGCGGCAACTAATGAAAAACTGTTTTTT.

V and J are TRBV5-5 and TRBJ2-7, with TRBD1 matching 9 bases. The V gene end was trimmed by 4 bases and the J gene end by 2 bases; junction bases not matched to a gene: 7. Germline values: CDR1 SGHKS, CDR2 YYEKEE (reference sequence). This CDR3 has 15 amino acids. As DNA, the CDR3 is TGTGCCAGCAGCCTCGGACAGGGGTACACCTACGAGCAGTACTTC. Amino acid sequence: CASSLGQGYTYEQYF.

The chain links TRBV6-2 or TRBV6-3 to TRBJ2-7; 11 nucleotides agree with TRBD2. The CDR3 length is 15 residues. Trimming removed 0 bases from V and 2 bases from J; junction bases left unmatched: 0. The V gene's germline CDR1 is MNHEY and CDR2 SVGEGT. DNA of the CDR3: TGTGCCAGCAGTTACTCTAGCGGGGGGGCCTACGAGCAGTACTTC. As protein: CASSYSSGGAYEQYF.

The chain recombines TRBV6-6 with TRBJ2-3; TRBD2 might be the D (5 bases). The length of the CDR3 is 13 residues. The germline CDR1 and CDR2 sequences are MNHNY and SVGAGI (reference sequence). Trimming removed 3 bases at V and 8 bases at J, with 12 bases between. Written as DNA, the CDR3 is TGTGCCAGCAGTTATACCAGCGGTGGTACGCAGTATTTT. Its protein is CASSYTSGGTQYF.

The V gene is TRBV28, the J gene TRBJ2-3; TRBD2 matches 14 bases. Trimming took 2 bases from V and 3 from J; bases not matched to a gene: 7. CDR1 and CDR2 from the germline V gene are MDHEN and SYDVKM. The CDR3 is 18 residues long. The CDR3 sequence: CASSLQRLAGGITDTQYF. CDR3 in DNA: TGTGCCAGCAGTTTACAGCGACTAGCGGGGGGGATAACAGATACGCAGTATTTT.

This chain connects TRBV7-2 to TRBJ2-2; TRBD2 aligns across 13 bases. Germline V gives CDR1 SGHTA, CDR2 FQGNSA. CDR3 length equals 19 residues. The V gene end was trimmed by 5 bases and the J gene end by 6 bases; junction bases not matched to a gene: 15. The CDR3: CASSRTGLAGASYPGELFF. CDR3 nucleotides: TGTGCCAGCAGCCGTACAGGACTAGCGGGGGCCAGTTACCCCGGGGAGCTGTTTTTT.

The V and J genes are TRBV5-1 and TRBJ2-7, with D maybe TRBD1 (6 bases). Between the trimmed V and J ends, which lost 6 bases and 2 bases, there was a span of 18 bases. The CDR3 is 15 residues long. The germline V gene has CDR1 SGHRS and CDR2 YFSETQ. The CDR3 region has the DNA TGCGCCAGCAACCCCACAGGGCCGGCCACCTACGAGCAGTACTTC. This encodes CASNPTGPATYEQYF.

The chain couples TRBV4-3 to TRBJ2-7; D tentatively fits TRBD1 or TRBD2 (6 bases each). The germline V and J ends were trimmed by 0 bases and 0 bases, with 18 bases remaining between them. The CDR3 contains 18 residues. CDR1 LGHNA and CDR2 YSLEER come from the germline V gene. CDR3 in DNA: TGCGCCAGCAGCCAAGATTGGGGGGCAGGGGTTGTCTCCTACGAGCAGTACTTC. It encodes CASSQDWGAGVVSYEQYF.

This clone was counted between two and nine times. The chain's CDR3 is CASSLTYGSSYEQYF. The CDR3 DNA follows: TGTGCCAGCAGTTTAACGTACGGCAGCTCCTACGAGCAGTACTTC. The J gene is TRBJ2-7, the V gene TRBV27; D not resolved. V was clipped by 2 bases and J by 0 bases, with 11 bases between them. The germline V gene encodes CDR1 MNHEY and CDR2 SMNVEV (reference sequence). This CDR3 has 15 amino acids.

The CDR3 spells CASSYSREGRAEAFF. Here the CDR3 DNA reads TGTGCCAGCAGTTACTCGAGAGAAGGACGGGCTGAAGCTTTCTTT. The J gene is TRBJ1-1, the V gene TRBV6-6; no firm D call. The CDR3 loop spans 15 amino acids. V dropped 0 bases and J dropped 6 bases, with 14 bases sitting between them. The germline gives CDR1 MNHNY, CDR2 SVGAGI (reference sequence).

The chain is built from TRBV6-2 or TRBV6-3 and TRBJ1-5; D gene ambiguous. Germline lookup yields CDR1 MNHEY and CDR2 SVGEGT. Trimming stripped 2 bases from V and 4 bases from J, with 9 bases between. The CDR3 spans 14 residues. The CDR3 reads CASSYRVGNQPQHF. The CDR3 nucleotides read TGTGCCAGCAGTTACAGGGTAGGAAATCAGCCCCAGCATTTT.

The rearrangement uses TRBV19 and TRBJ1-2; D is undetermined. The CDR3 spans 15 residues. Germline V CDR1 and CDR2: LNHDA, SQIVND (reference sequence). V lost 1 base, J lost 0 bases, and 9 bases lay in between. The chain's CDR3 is CASSIGTVANYGYTF. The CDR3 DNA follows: TGTGCCAGTAGTATAGGTACAGTAGCTAACTATGGCTACACCTTC.